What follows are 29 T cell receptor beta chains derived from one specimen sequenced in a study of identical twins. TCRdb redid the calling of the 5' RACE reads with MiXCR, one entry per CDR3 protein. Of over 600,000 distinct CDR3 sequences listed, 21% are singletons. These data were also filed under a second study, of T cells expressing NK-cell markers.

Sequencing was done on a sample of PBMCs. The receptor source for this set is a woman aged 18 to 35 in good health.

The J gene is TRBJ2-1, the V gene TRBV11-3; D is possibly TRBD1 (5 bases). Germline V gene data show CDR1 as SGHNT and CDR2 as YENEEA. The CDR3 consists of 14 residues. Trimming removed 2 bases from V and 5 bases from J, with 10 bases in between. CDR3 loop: CASSLTGFNNEQFF. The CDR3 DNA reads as TGTGCCAGCAGCTTAACAGGCTTCAACAATGAGCAGTTCTTC.

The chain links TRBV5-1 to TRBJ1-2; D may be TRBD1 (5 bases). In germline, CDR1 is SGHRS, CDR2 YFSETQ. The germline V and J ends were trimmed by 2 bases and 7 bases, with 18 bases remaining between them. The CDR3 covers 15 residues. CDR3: CASSFSEGARGGYTF. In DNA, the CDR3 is TGCGCCAGCAGCTTCTCGGAAGGGGCAAGGGGTGGCTACACCTTC. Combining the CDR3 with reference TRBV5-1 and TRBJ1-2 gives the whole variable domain KAGVTQTPRYLIKTRGQQVTLSCSPISGHRSVSWYQQTPGQGLQFLFEYFSETQRNKGNFPGRFSGRQFSNSRSEMNVSTLELGDSALYLCASSFSEGARGGYTFGSGTRLTVV.

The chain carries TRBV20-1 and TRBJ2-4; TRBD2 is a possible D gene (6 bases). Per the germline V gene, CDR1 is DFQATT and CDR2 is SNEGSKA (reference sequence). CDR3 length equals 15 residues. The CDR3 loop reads CSGGVGGLAKNIQYF. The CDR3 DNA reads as TGCAGCGGGGGTGTTGGGGGTTTAGCCAAAAACATTCAGTACTTC.

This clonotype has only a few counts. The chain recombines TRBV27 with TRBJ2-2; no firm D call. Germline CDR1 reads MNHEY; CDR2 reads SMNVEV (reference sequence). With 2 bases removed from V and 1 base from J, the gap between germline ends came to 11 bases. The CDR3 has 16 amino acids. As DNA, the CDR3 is TGTGCCAGCAGTTTAGTTCCGCCACGGAACACCGGGGAGCTGTTTTTT. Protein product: CASSLVPPRNTGELFF.

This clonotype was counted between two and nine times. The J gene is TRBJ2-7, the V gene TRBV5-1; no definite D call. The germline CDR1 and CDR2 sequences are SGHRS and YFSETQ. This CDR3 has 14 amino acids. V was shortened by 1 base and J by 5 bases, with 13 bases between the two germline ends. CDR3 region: CASSLSGVSNEQYF. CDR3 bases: TGCGCCAGCAGCTTGTCTGGGGTGTCCAACGAGCAGTACTTC.

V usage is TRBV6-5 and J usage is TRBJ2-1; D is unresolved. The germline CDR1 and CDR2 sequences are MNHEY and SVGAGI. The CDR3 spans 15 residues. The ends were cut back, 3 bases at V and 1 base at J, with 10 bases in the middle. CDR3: CASSYQDASYNEQFF. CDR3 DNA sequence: TGTGCCAGCAGTTATCAGGACGCATCCTACAATGAGCAGTTCTTC.

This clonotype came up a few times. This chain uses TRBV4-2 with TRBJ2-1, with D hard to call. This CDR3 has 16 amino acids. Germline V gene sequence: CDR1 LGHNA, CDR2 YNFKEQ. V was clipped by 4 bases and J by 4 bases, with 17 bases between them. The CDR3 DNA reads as TGTGCCAGCAGCCTAGTTTTGTCGGGCGGTTACAATGAGCAGTTCTTC. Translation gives CASSLVLSGGYNEQFF.

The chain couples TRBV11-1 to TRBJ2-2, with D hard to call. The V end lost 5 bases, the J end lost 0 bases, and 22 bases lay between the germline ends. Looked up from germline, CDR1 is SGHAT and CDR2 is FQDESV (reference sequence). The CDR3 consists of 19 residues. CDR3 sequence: CASSPGTAAFSSNTGELFF. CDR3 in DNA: TGTGCCAGCAGCCCCGGAACAGCTGCTTTCTCCTCGAACACCGGGGAGCTGTTTTTT.

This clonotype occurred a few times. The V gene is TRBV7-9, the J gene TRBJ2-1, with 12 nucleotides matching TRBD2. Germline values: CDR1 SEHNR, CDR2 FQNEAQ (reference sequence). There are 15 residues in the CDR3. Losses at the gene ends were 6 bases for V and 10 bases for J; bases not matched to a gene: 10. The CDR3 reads CASSRLAGEVGEQFF. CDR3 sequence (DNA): TGTGCCAGCAGTCGACTAGCGGGGGAGGTCGGCGAGCAGTTCTTC.

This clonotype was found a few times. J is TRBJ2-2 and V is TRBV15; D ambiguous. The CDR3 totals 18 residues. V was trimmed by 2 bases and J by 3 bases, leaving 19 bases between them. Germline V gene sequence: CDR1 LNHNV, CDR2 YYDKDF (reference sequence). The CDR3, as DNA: TGTGCCACCAGCAGACCCTTCGCCTCGGAGAGCTACACCGGGGAGCTGTTTTTT. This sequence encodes CATSRPFASESYTGELFF.

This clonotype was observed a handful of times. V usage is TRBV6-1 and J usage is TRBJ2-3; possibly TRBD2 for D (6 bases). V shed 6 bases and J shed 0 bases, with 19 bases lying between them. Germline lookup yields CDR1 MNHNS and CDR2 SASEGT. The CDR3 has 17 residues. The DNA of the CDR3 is TGTGCCAGCAGGGCGACTTCTAGCGCGACTAGCACAGATACGCAGTATTTT. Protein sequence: CASRATSSATSTDTQYF.

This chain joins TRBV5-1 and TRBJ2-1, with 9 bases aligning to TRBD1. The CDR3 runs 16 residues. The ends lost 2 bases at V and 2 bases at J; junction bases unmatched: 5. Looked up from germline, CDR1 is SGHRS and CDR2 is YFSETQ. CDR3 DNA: TGCGCCAGCAGCTTTAGGACAGGGGCCCCCTACAATGAGCAGTTCTTC. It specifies CASSFRTGAPYNEQFF. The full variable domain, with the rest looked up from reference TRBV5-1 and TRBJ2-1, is KAGVTQTPRYLIKTRGQQVTLSCSPISGHRSVSWYQQTPGQGLQFLFEYFSETQRNKGNFPGRFSGRQFSNSRSEMNVSTLELGDSALYLCASSFRTGAPYNEQFFGPGTRLTVL.

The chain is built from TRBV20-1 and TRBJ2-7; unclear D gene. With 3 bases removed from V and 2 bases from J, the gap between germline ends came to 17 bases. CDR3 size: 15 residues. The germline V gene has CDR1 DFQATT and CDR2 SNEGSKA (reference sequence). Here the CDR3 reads CSASDPQVSAYEQYF. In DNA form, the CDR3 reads TGCAGTGCTAGCGATCCGCAGGTATCGGCCTACGAGCAGTACTTC.

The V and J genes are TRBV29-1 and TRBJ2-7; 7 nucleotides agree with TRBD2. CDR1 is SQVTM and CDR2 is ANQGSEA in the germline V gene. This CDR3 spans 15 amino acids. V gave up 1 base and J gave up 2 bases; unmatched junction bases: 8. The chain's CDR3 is CSVEGGEGTTYEQYF. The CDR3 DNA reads TGCAGCGTTGAAGGGGGAGAGGGGACTACCTACGAGCAGTACTTC.

CDR3 nucleotides: TGTGCCAGCAGCCAGAAAGACGGGTACGGGGAGCTGTTTTTT. Its translation: CASSQKDGYGELFF. The chain has TRBV7-8 and TRBJ2-2; D not certain. The germline V gene encodes CDR1 SGHVS and CDR2 FQNEAQ. Trimming removed 5 bases from V and 7 bases from J, with 14 bases in between. The CDR3 runs 14 residues. Supplemented by reference TRBV7-8 and TRBJ2-2, the full variable domain reads GAGVSQSPRYKVAKRGQDVALRCDPISGHVSLFWYQQALGQGPEFLTYFQNEAQLDKSGLPSDRFFAERPEGSVSTLKIQRTQQEDSAVYLCASSQKDGYGELFFGEGSRLTVL.

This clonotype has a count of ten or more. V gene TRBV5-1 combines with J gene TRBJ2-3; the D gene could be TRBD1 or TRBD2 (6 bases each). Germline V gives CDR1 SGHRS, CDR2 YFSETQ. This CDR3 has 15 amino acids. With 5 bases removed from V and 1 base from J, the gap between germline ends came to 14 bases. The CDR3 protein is CASSLRGVGTDTQYF. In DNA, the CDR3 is TGCGCCAGCAGTTTGAGGGGGGTCGGCACAGATACGCAGTATTTT. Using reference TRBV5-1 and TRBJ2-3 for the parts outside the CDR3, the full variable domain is KAGVTQTPRYLIKTRGQQVTLSCSPISGHRSVSWYQQTPGQGLQFLFEYFSETQRNKGNFPGRFSGRQFSNSRSEMNVSTLELGDSALYLCASSLRGVGTDTQYFGPGTRLTVL.

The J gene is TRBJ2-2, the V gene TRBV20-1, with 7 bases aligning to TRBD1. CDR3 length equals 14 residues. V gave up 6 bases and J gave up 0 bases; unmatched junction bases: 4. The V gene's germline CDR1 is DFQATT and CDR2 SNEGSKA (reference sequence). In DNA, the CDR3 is TGCAGTGCAACTGACAGGGCGAACACCGGGGAGCTGTTTTTT. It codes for CSATDRANTGELFF.

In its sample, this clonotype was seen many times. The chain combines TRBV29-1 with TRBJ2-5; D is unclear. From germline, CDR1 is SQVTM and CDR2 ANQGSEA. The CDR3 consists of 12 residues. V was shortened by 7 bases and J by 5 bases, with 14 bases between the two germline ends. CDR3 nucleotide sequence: TGCAGCGCCTTGGATCTGGGGGAGACCCAGTACTTC. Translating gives CSALDLGETQYF.

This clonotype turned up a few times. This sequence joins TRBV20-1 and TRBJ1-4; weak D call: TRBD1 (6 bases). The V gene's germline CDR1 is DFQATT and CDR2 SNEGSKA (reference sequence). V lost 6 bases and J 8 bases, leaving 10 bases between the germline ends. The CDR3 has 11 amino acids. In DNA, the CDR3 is TGCAGTGCCCTAACAGGGGAAAAACTGTTTTTT. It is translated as CSALTGEKLFF.

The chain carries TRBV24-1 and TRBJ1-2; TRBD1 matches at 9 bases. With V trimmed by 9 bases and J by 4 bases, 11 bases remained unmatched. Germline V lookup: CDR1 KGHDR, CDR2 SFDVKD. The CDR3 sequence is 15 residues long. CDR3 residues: CATLRRGQGPYGYTF. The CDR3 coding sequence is TGTGCCACCTTAAGGCGGGGACAGGGCCCCTATGGCTACACCTTC.

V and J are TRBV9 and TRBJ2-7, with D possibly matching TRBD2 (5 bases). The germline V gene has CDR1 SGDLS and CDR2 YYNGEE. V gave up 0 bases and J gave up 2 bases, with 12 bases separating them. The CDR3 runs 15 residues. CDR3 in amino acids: CASSVEVGRAYEQYF. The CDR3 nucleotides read TGTGCCAGCAGCGTAGAGGTAGGGAGAGCCTACGAGCAGTACTTC.

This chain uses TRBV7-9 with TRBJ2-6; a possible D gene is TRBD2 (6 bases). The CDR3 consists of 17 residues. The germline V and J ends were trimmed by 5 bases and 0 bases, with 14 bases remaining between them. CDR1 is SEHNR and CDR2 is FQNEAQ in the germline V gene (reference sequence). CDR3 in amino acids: CASSLTSLPSGANVLTF. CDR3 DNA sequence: TGTGCCAGCAGCCTAACTAGCCTCCCCTCTGGGGCCAACGTCCTGACTTTC.

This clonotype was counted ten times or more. The CDR3 spells CASSFGTGIYEQYF. For the CDR3, the DNA is TGTGCCAGCAGCTTTGGGACAGGGATCTACGAGCAGTACTTC. The chain employs TRBV7-2 and TRBJ2-7, with TRBD1 identical over 9 bases. This CDR3 has 14 amino acids. The germline V gene encodes CDR1 SGHTA and CDR2 FQGNSA. With 3 bases clipped from V and 3 bases from J, the junction kept 3 bases outside the gene matches. The variable domain in full, completed from reference TRBV7-2 and TRBJ2-7, reads GAGVSQSPSNKVTEKGKDVELRCDPISGHTALYWYRQSLGQGLEFLIYFQGNSAPDKSGLPSDRFSAERTGGSVSTLTIQRTQQEDSAVYLCASSFGTGIYEQYFGPGTRLTVT.

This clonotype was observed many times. CDR3 DNA: TGTGCCAGCAGTTCAACAGGGAACAATCAGCCCCAGCATTTT. Translating it yields CASSSTGNNQPQHF. The chain has TRBV12-3 or TRBV12-4 and TRBJ1-5, with a tentative D call TRBD1 (6 bases). The ends were cut back, 4 bases at V and 3 bases at J, with 10 bases in the middle. The CDR3 covers 14 residues.

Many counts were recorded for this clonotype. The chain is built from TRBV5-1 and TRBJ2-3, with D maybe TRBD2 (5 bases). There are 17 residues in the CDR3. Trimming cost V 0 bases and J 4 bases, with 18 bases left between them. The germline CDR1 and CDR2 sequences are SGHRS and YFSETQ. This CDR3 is CASSLELSGVGADTQYF. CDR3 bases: TGCGCCAGCAGCTTGGAACTCTCCGGGGTTGGCGCAGATACGCAGTATTTT.

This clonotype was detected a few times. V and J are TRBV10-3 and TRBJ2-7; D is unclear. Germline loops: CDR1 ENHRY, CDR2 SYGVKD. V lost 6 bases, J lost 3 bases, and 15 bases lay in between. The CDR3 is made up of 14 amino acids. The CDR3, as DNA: TGTGCCATCAGCCCCAGGTTGGCGATCTACGAGCAGTACTTC. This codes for CAISPRLAIYEQYF.

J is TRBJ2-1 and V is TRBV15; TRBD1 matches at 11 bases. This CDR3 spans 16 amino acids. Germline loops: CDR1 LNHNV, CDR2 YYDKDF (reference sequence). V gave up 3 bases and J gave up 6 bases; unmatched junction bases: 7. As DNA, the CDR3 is TGTGCCACCAGCAGGGGTAGTGGACAGGGGGCCAATGAGCAGTTCTTC. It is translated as CATSRGSGQGANEQFF.

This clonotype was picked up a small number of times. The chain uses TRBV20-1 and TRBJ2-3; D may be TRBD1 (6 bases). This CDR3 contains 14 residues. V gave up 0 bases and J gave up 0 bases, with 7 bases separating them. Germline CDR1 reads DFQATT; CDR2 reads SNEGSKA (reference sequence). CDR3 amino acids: CSAREGASTDTQYF. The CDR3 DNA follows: TGCAGTGCTAGAGAGGGGGCGAGCACAGATACGCAGTATTTT.

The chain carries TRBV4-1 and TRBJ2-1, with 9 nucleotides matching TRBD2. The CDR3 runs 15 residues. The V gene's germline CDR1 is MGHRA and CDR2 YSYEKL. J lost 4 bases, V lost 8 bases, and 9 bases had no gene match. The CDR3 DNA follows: TGCGCCAGCCTACCAGCGGGAGGACAGTACAATGAGCAGTTCTTC. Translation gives CASLPAGGQYNEQFF.